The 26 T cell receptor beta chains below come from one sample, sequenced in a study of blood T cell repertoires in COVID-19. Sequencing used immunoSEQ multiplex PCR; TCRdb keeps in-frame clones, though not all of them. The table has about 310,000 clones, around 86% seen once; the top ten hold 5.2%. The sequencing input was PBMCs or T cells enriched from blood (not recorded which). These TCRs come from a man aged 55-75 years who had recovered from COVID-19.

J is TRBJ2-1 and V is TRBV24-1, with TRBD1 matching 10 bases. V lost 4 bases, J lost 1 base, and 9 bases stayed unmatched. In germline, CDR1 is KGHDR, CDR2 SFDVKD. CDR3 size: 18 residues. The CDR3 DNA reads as TGTGCCACCAGTGAGCCTACCGGGACAGGGGTTTCCTACAATGAGCAGTTCTTC. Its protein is CATSEPTGTGVSYNEQFF.

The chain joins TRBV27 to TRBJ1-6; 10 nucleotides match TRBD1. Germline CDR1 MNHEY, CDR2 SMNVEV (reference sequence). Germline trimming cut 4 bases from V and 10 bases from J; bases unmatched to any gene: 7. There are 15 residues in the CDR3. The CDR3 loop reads CASSSLGQGVSPLHF. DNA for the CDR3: TGTGCCAGCAGTTCTTTAGGACAGGGGGTCTCACCCCTCCACTTT.

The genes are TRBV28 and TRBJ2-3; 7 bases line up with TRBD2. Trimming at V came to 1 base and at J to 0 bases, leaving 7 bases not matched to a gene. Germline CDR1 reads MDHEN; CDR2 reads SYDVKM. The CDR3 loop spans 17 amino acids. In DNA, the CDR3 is TGTGCCAGCAGTTTATCGCCTAGCGGAGGTAGCACAGATACGCAGTATTTT. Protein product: CASSLSPSGGSTDTQYF.

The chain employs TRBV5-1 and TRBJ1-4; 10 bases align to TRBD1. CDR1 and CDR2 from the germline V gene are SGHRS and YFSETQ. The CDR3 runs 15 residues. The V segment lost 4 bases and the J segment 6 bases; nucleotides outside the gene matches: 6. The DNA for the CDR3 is TGCGCCAGCAGCCAGGCCGGGACAGGGGATGAAAAACTGTTTTTT. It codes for CASSQAGTGDEKLFF.

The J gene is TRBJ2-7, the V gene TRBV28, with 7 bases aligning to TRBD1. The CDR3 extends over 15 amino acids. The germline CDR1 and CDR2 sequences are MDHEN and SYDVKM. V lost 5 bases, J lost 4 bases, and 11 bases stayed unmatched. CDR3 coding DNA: TGTGCCAGCAGTCCAGACAGGGTTACAACTTACGAGCAGTACTTC. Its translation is CASSPDRVTTYEQYF.

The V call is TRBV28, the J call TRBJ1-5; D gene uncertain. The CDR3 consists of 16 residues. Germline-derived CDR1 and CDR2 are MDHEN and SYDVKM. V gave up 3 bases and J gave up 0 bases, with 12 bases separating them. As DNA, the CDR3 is TGTGCCAGCAGTTTTTTTAGCACTGGTAGCAATCAGCCCCAGCATTTT. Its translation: CASSFFSTGSNQPQHF.

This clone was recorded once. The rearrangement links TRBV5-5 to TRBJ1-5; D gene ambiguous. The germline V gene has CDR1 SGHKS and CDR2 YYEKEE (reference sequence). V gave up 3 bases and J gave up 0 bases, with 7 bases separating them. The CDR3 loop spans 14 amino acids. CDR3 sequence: CASSSRDSNQPQHF. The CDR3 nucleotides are TGTGCCAGCAGCTCGCGGGATAGCAATCAGCCCCAGCATTTT.

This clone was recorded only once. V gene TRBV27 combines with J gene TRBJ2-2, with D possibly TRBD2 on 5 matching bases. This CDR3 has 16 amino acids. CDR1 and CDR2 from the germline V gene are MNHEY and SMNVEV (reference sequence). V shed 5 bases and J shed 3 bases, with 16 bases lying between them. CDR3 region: CASSALLGIDTGELFF. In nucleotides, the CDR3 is TGTGCCAGCAGTGCCCTACTAGGAATAGACACCGGGGAGCTGTTTTTT.

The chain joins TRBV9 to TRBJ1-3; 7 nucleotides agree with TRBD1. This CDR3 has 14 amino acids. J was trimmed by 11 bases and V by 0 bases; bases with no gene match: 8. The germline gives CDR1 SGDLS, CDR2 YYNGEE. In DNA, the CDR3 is TGTGCCAGCAGCGTAGAGGACAGGCCCGACCCCATATATTTT. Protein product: CASSVEDRPDPIYF.

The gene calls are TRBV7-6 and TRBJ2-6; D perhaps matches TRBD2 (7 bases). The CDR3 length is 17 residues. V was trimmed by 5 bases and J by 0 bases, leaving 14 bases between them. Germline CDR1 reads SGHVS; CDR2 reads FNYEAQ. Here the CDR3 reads CASSQGRGDSGANVLTF. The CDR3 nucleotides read TGTGCCAGCAGCCAGGGGAGGGGAGACTCTGGGGCCAACGTCCTGACTTTC. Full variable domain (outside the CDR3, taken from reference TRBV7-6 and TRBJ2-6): GAGVSQSPRYKVTKRGQDVALRCDPISGHVSLYWYRQALGQGPEFLTYFNYEAQQDKSGLPNDRFSAERPEGSISTLTIQRTEQRDSAMYRCASSQGRGDSGANVLTFGAGSRLTVL.

The chain's CDR3 is CASSEGLGGQPQHF. The CDR3 region has the DNA TGTGCCAGCAGTGAAGGACTGGGTGGTCAGCCCCAGCATTTT. The chain couples TRBV2 to TRBJ1-5; D is unresolved. V lost 1 base to trimming and J lost 6 bases, with 10 bases between them. The CDR3 covers 14 residues. The V gene's germline CDR1 is SNHLY and CDR2 FYNNEI. Full variable domain (remainder filled in from reference TRBV2 and TRBJ1-5): EPEVTQTPSHQVTQMGQEVILRCVPISNHLYFYWYRQILGQKVEFLVSFYNNEISEKSEIFDDQFSVERPDGSNFTLKIRSTKLEDSAMYFCASSEGLGGQPQHFGDGTRLSIL.

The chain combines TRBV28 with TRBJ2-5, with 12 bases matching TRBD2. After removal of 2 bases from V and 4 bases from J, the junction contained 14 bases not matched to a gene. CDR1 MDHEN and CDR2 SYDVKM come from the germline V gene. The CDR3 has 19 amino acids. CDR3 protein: CASSLGLAGGTPIRETQYF. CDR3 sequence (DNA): TGTGCCAGCAGTTTAGGGCTAGCGGGAGGGACACCCATCCGAGAGACCCAGTACTTC.

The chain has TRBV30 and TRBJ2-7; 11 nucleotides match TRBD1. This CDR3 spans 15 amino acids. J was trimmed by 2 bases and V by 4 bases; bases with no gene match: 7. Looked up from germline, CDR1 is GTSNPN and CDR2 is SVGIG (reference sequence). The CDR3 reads CAWNSGTGGAYEQYF. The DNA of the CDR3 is TGTGCCTGGAATTCGGGGACAGGGGGGGCCTACGAGCAGTACTTC.

CDR3 bases: TGTGCCAGCAGCTTACAGAGAGCCTTAAACACTGAAGCTTTCTTT. Protein: CASSLQRALNTEAFF. V and J are TRBV5-4 and TRBJ1-1; no firm D call. This CDR3 spans 15 amino acids. CDR1 is SGHNT, CDR2 YYREEE, per germline (reference sequence). Trimming took off 2 bases at V and 2 bases at J, with 13 bases between the two ends.

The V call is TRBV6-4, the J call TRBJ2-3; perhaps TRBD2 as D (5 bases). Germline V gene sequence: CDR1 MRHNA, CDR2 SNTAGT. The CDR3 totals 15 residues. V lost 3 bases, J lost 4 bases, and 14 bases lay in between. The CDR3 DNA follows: TGTGCCAGCAGTGAATTAGGTGGGAGTGCAGATACGCAGTATTTT. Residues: CASSELGGSADTQYF.

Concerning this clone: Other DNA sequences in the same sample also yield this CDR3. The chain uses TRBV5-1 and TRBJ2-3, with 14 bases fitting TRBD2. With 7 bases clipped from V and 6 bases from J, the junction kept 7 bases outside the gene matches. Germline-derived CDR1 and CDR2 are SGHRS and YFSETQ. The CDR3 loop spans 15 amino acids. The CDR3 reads CASSWGTSGSDTQYF. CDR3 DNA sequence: TGCGCCAGCTCCTGGGGGACTAGCGGGAGTGATACGCAGTATTTT. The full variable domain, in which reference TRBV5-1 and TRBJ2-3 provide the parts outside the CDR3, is KAGVTQTPRYLIKTRGQQVTLSCSPISGHRSVSWYQQTPGQGLQFLFEYFSETQRNKGNFPGRFSGRQFSNSRSEMNVSTLELGDSALYLCASSWGTSGSDTQYFGPGTRLTVL.

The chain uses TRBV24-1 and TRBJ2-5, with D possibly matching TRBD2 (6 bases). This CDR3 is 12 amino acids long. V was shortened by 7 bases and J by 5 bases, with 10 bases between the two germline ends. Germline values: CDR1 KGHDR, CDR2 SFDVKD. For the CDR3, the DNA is TGTGCCACCAGCGGGGGTGGGGAGACCCAGTACTTC. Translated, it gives CATSGGGETQYF.

The CDR3 DNA sequence: TGCGCCAGCAGCTTTATGACAGGGGGCCGAGAGACCCAGTACTTC. It is translated as CASSFMTGGRETQYF. The chain is built from TRBV5-1 and TRBJ2-5; 10 bases agree with TRBD1. The germline gives CDR1 SGHRS, CDR2 YFSETQ. The ends lost 2 bases at V and 4 bases at J; junction bases unmatched: 5. This CDR3 has 15 residues.

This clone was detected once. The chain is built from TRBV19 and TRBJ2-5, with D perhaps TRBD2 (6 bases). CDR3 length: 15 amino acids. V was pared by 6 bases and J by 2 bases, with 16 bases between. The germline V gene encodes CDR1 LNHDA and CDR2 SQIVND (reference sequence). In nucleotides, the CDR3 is TGTGCCAGTAGGGAGACTAGTGTGGCGCAAGAGACCCAGTACTTC. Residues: CASRETSVAQETQYF.

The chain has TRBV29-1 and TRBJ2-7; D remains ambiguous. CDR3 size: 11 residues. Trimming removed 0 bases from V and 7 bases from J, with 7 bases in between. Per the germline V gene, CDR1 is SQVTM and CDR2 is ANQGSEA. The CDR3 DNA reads TGCAGCGTTGAAGAGGCGAGGGAGCAGTACTTC. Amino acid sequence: CSVEEAREQYF.

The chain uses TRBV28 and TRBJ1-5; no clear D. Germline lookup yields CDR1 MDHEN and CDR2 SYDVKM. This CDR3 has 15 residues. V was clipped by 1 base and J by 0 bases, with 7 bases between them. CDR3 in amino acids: CASSLFRNSNQPQHF. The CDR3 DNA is TGTGCCAGCAGTTTATTCAGGAATAGCAATCAGCCCCAGCATTTT.

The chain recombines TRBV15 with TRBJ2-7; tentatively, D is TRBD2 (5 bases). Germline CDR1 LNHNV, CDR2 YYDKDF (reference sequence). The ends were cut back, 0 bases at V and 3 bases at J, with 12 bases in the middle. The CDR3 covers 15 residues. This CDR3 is CATSRDLGSNYEQYF. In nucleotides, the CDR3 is TGTGCCACCAGCAGAGATCTGGGGAGTAACTACGAGCAGTACTTC.

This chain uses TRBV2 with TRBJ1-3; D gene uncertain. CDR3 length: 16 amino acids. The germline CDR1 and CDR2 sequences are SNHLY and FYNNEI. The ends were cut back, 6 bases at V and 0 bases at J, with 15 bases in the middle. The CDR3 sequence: CASSERAGISGNTIYF. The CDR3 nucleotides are TGTGCCAGCAGCGAAAGGGCGGGAATCTCTGGAAACACCATATATTTT.

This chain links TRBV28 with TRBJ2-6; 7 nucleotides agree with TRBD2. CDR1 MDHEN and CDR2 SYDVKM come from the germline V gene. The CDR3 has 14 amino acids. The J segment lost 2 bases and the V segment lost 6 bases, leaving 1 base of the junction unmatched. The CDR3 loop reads CASRGGPGANVLTF. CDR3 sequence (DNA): TGTGCCAGCAGGGGAGGGCCTGGGGCCAACGTCCTGACTTTC.

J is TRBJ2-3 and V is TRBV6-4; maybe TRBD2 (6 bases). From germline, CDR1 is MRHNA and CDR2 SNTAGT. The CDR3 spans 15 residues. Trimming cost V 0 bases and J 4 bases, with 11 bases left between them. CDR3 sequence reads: CASSDSYGTPDTQYF. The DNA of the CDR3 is TGTGCCAGCAGTGACTCTTATGGGACTCCAGATACGCAGTATTTT.

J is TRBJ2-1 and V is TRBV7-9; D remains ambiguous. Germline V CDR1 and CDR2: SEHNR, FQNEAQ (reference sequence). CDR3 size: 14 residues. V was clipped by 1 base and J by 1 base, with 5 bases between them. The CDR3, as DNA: TGTGCCAGCAGCTTAGACAAATCCTACAATGAGCAGTTCTTC. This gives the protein CASSLDKSYNEQFF. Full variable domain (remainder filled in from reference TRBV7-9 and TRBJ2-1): DTGVSQNPRHKITKRGQNVTFRCDPISEHNRLYWYRQTLGQGPEFLTYFQNEAQLEKSRLLSDRFSAERPKGSFSTLEIQRTEQGDSAMYLCASSLDKSYNEQFFGPGTRLTVL.